A single sample is the source of the 21 T cell receptor beta chains below, sequenced in a study of cytomegalovirus exposure and HLA in healthy donors. PCR amplification relied on 60 Vbeta primers (plus 13 Jbeta primers). Here immunoSEQ multiplex PCR was the method, and the copy in TCRdb shows in-frame clones only, minus some. This sample carries around 160,000 clones, over 75% of them seen once, and the ten largest clones take almost 9.5%. Sequencing was done on a sample of PBMCs. These receptors all come from a young man in good health and CMV-seropositive.

This clone was observed a single time. The chain employs TRBV4-3 and TRBJ1-2, with D uncertain. Trimming pared 4 bases from V and 2 bases from J, leaving 8 bases between. Per germline, CDR1 LGHNA and CDR2 YSLEER. The CDR3 spans 13 residues. The CDR3: CASSRPGNYGYTF. DNA for the CDR3: TGCGCCAGCAGCCGTCCGGGGAACTATGGCTACACCTTC.

The CDR3 loop reads CASSLARVGGRETQYF. For the CDR3, the DNA is TGTGCCAGCAGCTTAGCGCGGGTTGGGGGCCGGGAGACCCAGTACTTC. The chain couples TRBV7-6 to TRBJ2-5; D perhaps matches TRBD1 (6 bases). Trimming shortened V by 0 bases and J by 5 bases, and 16 bases separated the two germline ends. The CDR3 contains 16 residues. The germline V gene encodes CDR1 SGHVS and CDR2 FNYEAQ.

This clone was seen a single time. The genes are TRBV2 and TRBJ2-1; 7 bases fit TRBD2. Germline lookup yields CDR1 SNHLY and CDR2 FYNNEI. V shed 9 bases and J 2 bases; nucleotides not matched to a gene: 10. This CDR3 contains 15 residues. The CDR3 is CARRAGTMTYNEQFF. CDR3 DNA: TGTGCCAGGCGGGCCGGGACTATGACCTACAATGAGCAGTTCTTC.

The chain couples TRBV5-1 to TRBJ1-2; TRBD1 matches at 8 bases. V gave up 2 bases and J gave up 8 bases; unmatched junction bases: 5. This CDR3 has 13 amino acids. Germline lookup yields CDR1 SGHRS and CDR2 YFSETQ. CDR3 nucleotides: TGCGCCAGCAGCTTCCAGGGGGCGGAGGGCTACACCTTC. Amino acid sequence: CASSFQGAEGYTF.

The V and J genes are TRBV9 and TRBJ1-3, with 7 nucleotides matching TRBD1. Trimming cost V 0 bases and J 4 bases; bases outside gene matches: 10. CDR3 length: 17 residues. Germline V gene lookup returns CDR1 SGDLS and CDR2 YYNGEE. The CDR3 coding sequence is TGTGCCAGCAGCGTAGCTACTGAGGGGGCAATGGGAAACACCATATATTTT. Its translation is CASSVATEGAMGNTIYF. Drawing the rest from reference TRBV9 and TRBJ1-3, the complete variable domain is DSGVTQTPKHLITATGQRVTLRCSPRSGDLSVYWYQQSLDQGLQFLIQYYNGEERAKGNILERFSAQQFPDLHSELNLSSLELGDSALYFCASSVATEGAMGNTIYFGEGSWLTVV.

V and J are TRBV29-1 and TRBJ1-2; tentatively, D is TRBD1 (6 bases). The germline V and J ends were trimmed by 7 bases and 3 bases, with 15 bases remaining between them. Germline CDR1 SQVTM, CDR2 ANQGSEA. The CDR3 spans 13 residues. CDR3 sequence (DNA): TGCAGCGCCTTAACAGGGAGCGACTATGGCTACACCTTC. Its translation: CSALTGSDYGYTF.

This clone was detected only a few times. J is TRBJ1-2 and V is TRBV6-6, with D perhaps matching TRBD1 (6 bases). The CDR3 contains 15 residues. Trimming removed 2 bases from V and 2 bases from J, with 12 bases in between. Germline loops: CDR1 MNHNY, CDR2 SVGAGI (reference sequence). CDR3 in amino acids: CASSYLGQRNYGYTF. CDR3 sequence (DNA): TGTGCCAGCAGTTACCTAGGACAGAGGAACTATGGCTACACCTTC.

This clone came up once. This rearrangement joins TRBV2 to TRBJ2-7, with 7 bases identical to TRBD2. The junction had 6 bases not matched to a gene; V was cut back by 4 bases and J by 0 bases. The germline V gene has CDR1 SNHLY and CDR2 FYNNEI. The CDR3 covers 15 residues. The CDR3 DNA reads TGTGCCAGCAGTGCTTCGCTAGCGGCCTCCTACGAGCAGTACTTC. The encoded protein is CASSASLAASYEQYF.

This clone has just a few counts. Written as DNA, the CDR3 is TGTGCCAGCAGGAGGACGGGGAGCTCCTACGAGCAGTACTTC. Its translation: CASRRTGSSYEQYF. The V gene is TRBV6-5, the J gene TRBJ2-7; D possibly corresponds to TRBD2 (5 bases). V lost 6 bases to trimming and J lost 0 bases, with 12 bases between them. Germline V gene sequence: CDR1 MNHEY, CDR2 SVGAGI. This CDR3 spans 14 amino acids.

The rearrangement joins TRBV10-2 to TRBJ2-3, with TRBD2 as a possible D gene (6 bases). The CDR3 spans 17 residues. V was shortened by 2 bases and J by 3 bases, with 18 bases between the two germline ends. Germline CDR1 and CDR2: WSHSY and SAAADI. In nucleotides, the CDR3 is TGCGCCAGCAGTGAGACGGGACGAGGGCGGGAAACAGATACGCAGTATTTT. Translating gives CASSETGRGRETDTQYF.

This chain joins TRBV11-2 and TRBJ2-7, with TRBD2 matching over 8 bases. CDR1 SGHAT and CDR2 FQNNGV come from the germline V gene. The CDR3 runs to 14 residues. V lost 7 bases to trimming and J lost 0 bases; unmatched junction nucleotides: 5. The CDR3 sequence is CASTSGGLSYEQYF. Here the CDR3 DNA reads TGTGCCAGCACTTCGGGAGGGCTCTCCTACGAGCAGTACTTC.

The chain carries TRBV7-2 and TRBJ1-5; D is undetermined. V lost 1 base and J lost 4, with 8 bases in between. The CDR3 contains 14 residues. From germline, CDR1 is SGHTA and CDR2 FQGNSA. The DNA for the CDR3 is TGTGCCAGCAGCTTAGTGGCGGGGAATCAGCCCCAGCATTTT. Translated, it gives CASSLVAGNQPQHF.

The J gene is TRBJ2-1, the V gene TRBV7-3; 11 positions agree with TRBD1. Germline V CDR1 and CDR2: SGHTA, FQGTGA. The V and J ends lost 4 bases and 10 bases, in that order; junction bases with no gene match: 6. CDR3 length: 14 residues. CDR3 in DNA: TGTGCCAGCAGCTGGACAGGGGGCCCTTTCGAGCAGTTCTTC. It is translated as CASSWTGGPFEQFF.

The gene calls are TRBV4-1 and TRBJ2-5; 7 bases align to TRBD2. The CDR3 runs 14 residues. Losses at the gene ends were 1 base for V and 4 bases for J; bases not matched to a gene: 3. From germline, CDR1 is MGHRA and CDR2 YSYEKL. The CDR3 coding sequence is TGCGCCAGCAGCCAAGCGGCTAGCGGAGAGACCCAGTACTTC. This translates into CASSQAASGETQYF.

The chain joins TRBV11-2 to TRBJ2-5; weak D call: TRBD2 (5 bases). CDR1 is SGHAT and CDR2 is FQNNGV in the germline V gene. The CDR3 totals 16 residues. V lost 5 bases, J lost 2 bases, and 18 bases lay in between. The chain's CDR3 is CASSPPGFGVQETQYF. The CDR3 DNA sequence: TGTGCCAGCAGCCCTCCGGGGTTCGGCGTTCAAGAGACCCAGTACTTC.

This clone was seen a single time. V and J are TRBV27 and TRBJ2-5, with TRBD1 as a possible D gene (6 bases). The assigned J gene may be wrong: the sequence end matches TRBJ2-7 better. The CDR3 has 12 residues. Germline CDR1 and CDR2: MNHEY and SMNVEV (reference sequence). The CDR3 bases are TGTGCCAGCAGGGATACAGGGAGCGAGCAGTACTTC. Protein product: CASRDTGSEQYF.

Turning to this clone: Other DNA sequences in the same sample also yield this CDR3. V gene TRBV9 combines with J gene TRBJ1-2, with 9 nucleotides matching TRBD1. The CDR3 has 19 amino acids. CDR1 SGDLS and CDR2 YYNGEE come from the germline V gene. J lost 3 bases, V lost 3 bases, and 18 bases had no gene match. The CDR3 nucleotides are TGTGCCAGCAGCGCTAGTTTAGTTTCTATTGGACAGGGGCACTATGGCTACACCTTC. Protein product: CASSASLVSIGQGHYGYTF. Filled out from reference TRBV9 and TRBJ1-2, the complete variable domain reads DSGVTQTPKHLITATGQRVTLRCSPRSGDLSVYWYQQSLDQGLQFLIQYYNGEERAKGNILERFSAQQFPDLHSELNLSSLELGDSALYFCASSASLVSIGQGHYGYTFGSGTRLTVV.

The genes are TRBV10-1 and TRBJ2-7; possibly TRBD1 for D (5 bases). Germline values: CDR1 WNHNN, CDR2 SYGVQD (reference sequence). CDR3 length: 13 residues. The V and J ends lost 3 bases and 5 bases respectively, with 11 bases between them. The CDR3: CASSDAGSNEQYF. CDR3 sequence (DNA): TGCGCCAGCAGTGATGCAGGGTCTAACGAGCAGTACTTC.

The chain recombines TRBV27 with TRBJ2-3, with 7 positions matching TRBD1. V was clipped by 5 bases and J by 2 bases; unmatched bases: 16. This CDR3 contains 18 residues. The germline CDR1 and CDR2 sequences are MNHEY and SMNVEV (reference sequence). CDR3 loop: CASSPTQGVPSITDTQYF. CDR3 in DNA: TGTGCCAGCAGTCCGACCCAGGGGGTCCCTTCTATCACAGATACGCAGTATTTT.

This sequence joins TRBV11-2 and TRBJ1-1; D perhaps matches TRBD1 (5 bases). The germline CDR1 and CDR2 sequences are SGHAT and FQNNGV. The germline V and J ends were trimmed by 1 base and 5 bases, with 14 bases remaining between them. The CDR3 has 15 residues. The CDR3 DNA sequence: TGTGCCAGCAGCTTAGCCCTTTGGGGGAGGACTGAAGCTTTCTTT. It encodes CASSLALWGRTEAFF.

The CDR3 DNA is TGCAGCGTTGAAGACTGGGGGACAGGCAACCCTTTAGGGACCCAGTACTTC. This encodes CSVEDWGTGNPLGTQYF. The chain is built from TRBV29-1 and TRBJ2-5; TRBD1 matches at 8 bases. This CDR3 comprises 17 residues. V shed 0 bases and J 7 bases; nucleotides not matched to a gene: 16. In germline, CDR1 is SQVTM, CDR2 ANQGSEA.